This T cell receptor beta chain was sequenced for a study of blood T cell repertoires in COVID-19. Using immunoSEQ multiplex PCR, the repertoire was profiled, and TCRdb retains in-frame clones only, with some absent. Altogether 200,000 to 250,000 clones are present, around 88% being singletons, with the ten largest covering approximately 14%. Sequencing was done on a sample of PBMCs or T cells enriched from blood (not recorded which). This clonotype was obtained from a woman aged 45-59 years with acute COVID-19.

The CDR3 bases are TGTGCCAGCACCGAGGACCCTAGCGGGAGAGTCGAGCAGTACTTC. This gives the protein CASTEDPSGRVEQYF. The J gene is TRBJ2-7, the V gene TRBV6-4, with 10 bases lining up with TRBD2. The CDR3 spans 15 residues. Trimming at V came to 7 bases and at J to 6 bases, leaving 12 bases not matched to a gene. Germline CDR1 MRHNA, CDR2 SNTAGT.